The present T cell receptor beta chain was sequenced within a study of blood T cells in healthy people across ages. A sample-barcoded 5' primer and a J-beta primer mix were used in a second PCR of about 7 to 12 cycles. TCRdb re-called the 5' RACE reads with MiXCR, one entry per CDR3 protein. This table holds hundreds of thousands of distinct CDR3 sequences, 20% to 30% found once. General study findings and limits: Roughly linear age-related decline in beta diversity appeared, significant by age roughly 40.

As regards this clonotype: The antigen remains undetermined.

The data were also submitted as part of a second study, on T cells of mothers and their children. From that study: Related mother-child pairs shared slightly more overlap than unrelated pairs, but the difference was non-significant.

The material sequenced was blood. The source of this sequence is a boy aged 5 to 17 in good health.

The CDR3 region is CASNFQGHIQYF. The CDR3 nucleotides are TGTGCCAGCAACTTCCAAGGCCACATTCAGTACTTC. The rearrangement links TRBV7-2 to TRBJ2-4, with no clear D. The V and J ends lost 7 bases and 8 bases respectively, with 12 bases between them. CDR1 and CDR2 (germline): SGHTA, FQGNSA. The CDR3 is 12 residues long.